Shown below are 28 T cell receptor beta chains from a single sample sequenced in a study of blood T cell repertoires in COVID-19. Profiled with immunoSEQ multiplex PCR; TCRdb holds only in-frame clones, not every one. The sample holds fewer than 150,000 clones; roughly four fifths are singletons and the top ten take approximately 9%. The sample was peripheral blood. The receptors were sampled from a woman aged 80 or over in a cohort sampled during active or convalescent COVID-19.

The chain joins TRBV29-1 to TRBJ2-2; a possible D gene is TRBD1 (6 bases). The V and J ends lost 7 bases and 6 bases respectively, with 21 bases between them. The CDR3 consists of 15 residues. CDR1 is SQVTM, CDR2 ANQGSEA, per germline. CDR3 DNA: TGCAGCGCACTACCGGCGGACAGTAAGCCCGGGGAGCTGTTTTTT. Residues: CSALPADSKPGELFF.

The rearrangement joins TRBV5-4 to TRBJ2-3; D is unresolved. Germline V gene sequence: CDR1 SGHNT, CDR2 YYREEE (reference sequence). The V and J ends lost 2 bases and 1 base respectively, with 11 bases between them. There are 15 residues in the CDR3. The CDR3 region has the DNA TGTGCCAGCAGCTTCGAGGTCTACCGCACAGATACGCAGTATTTT. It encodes CASSFEVYRTDTQYF.

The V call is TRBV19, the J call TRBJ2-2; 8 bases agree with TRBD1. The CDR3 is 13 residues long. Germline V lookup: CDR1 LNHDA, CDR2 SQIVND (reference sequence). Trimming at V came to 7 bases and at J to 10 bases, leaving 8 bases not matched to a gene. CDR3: CASTQGALAELFF. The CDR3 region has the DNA TGTGCCAGTACGCAGGGGGCGCTTGCGGAGCTGTTTTTT.

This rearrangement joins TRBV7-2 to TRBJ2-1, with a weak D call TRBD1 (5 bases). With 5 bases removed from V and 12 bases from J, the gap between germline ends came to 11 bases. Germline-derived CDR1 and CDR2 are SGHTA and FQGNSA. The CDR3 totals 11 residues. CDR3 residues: CASSPGIRQFF. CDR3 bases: TGTGCCAGCAGCCCAGGGATTAGGCAGTTCTTC. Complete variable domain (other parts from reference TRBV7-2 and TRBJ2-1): GAGVSQSPSNKVTEKGKDVELRCDPISGHTALYWYRQSLGQGLEFLIYFQGNSAPDKSGLPSDRFSAERTGGSVSTLTIQRTQQEDSAVYLCASSPGIRQFFGPGTRLTVL.

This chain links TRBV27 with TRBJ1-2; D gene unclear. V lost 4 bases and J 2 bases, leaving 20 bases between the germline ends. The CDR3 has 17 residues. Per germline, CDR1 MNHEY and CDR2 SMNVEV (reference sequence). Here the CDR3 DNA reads TGTGCCAGCAGTTCCCCACGGGGATCTATGACGAACTATGGCTACACCTTC. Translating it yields CASSSPRGSMTNYGYTF.

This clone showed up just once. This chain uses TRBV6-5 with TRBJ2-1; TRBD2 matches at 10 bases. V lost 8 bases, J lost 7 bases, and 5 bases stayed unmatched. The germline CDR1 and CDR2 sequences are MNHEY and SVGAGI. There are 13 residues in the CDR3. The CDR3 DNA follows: TGTGCCAGCCGGGGACTAGCGAGGAATGAGCAGTTCTTC. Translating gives CASRGLARNEQFF.

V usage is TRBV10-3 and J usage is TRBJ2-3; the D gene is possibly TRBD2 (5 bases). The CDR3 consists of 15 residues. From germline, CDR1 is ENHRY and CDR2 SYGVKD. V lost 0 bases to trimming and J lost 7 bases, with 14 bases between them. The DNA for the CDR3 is TGTGCCATCAGTGAGTCGAGTTGGGCTAGCAATACGCAGTATTTT. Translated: CAISESSWASNTQYF.

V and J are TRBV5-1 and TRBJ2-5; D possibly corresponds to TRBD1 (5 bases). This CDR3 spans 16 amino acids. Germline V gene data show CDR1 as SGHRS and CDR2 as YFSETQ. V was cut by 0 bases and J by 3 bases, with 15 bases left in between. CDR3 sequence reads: CASSLVSSTVKETQYF. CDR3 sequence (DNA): TGCGCCAGCAGCTTGGTATCCTCGACAGTGAAAGAGACCCAGTACTTC.

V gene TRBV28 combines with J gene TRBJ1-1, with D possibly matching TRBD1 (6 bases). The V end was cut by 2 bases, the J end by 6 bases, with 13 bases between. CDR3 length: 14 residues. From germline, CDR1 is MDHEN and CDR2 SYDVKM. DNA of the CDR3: TGTGCCAGCAGTTTAAATCCAGGGGAATCTGAAGCTTTCTTT. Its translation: CASSLNPGESEAFF.

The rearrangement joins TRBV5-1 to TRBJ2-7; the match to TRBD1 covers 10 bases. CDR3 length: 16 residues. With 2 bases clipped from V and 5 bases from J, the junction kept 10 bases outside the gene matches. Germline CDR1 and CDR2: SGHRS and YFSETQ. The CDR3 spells CASSFWRQGARNEQYF. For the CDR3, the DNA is TGCGCCAGCAGCTTCTGGAGACAGGGGGCAAGAAACGAGCAGTACTTC.

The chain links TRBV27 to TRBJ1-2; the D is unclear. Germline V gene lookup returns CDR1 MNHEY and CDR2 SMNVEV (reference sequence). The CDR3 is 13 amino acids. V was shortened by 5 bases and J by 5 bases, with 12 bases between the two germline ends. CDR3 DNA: TGTGCCAGCAGTGAACGGGGTCTATATGGCTACACCTTC. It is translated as CASSERGLYGYTF.

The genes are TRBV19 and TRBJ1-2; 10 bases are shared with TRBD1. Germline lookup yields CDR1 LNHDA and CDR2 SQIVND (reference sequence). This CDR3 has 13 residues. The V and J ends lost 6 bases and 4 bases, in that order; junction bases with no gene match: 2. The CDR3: CASSRTGGYGYTF. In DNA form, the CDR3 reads TGTGCCAGTAGCCGGACAGGGGGCTATGGCTACACCTTC.

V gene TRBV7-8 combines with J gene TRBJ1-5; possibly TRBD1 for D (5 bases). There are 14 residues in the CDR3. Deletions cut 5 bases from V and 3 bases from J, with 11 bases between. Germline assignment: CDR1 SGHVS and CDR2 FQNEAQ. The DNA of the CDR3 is TGTGCCAGCAGCCCCACAGGCCCCAATCAGCCCCAGCATTTT. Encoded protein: CASSPTGPNQPQHF.

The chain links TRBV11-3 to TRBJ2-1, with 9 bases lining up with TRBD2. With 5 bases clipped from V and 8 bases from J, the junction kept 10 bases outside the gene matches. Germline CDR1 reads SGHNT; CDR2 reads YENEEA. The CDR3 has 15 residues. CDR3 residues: CASSPFLAGWDEQFF. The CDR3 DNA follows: TGTGCCAGCAGCCCCTTCCTAGCGGGGTGGGATGAGCAGTTCTTC.

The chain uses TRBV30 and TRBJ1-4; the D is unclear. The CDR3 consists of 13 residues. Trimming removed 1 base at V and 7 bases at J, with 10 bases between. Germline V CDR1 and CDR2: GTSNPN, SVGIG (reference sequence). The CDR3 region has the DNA TGTGCCTGGAGTGGCGGCGAGGGTGAAAAACTGTTTTTT. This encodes CAWSGGEGEKLFF.

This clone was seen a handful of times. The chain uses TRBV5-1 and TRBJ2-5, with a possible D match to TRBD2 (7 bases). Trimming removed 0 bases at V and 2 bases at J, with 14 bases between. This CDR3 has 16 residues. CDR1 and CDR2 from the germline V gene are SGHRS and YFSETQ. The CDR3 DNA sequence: TGCGCCAGCAGCTTGGTGCGGGGGCTAGGACAAGAGACCCAGTACTTC. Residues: CASSLVRGLGQETQYF.

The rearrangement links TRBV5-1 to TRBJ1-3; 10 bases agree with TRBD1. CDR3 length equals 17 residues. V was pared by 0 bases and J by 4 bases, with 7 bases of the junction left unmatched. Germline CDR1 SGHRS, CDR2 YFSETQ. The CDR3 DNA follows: TGCGCCAGCAGCTTGGTCCCCAGGGGACAGGGGGGAAACACCATATATTTT. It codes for CASSLVPRGQGGNTIYF.

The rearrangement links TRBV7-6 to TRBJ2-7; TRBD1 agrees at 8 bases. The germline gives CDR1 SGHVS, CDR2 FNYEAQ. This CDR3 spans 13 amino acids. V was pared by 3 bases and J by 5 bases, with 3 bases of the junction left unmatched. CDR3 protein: CASSFRQGNEQYF. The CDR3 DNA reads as TGTGCCAGCAGCTTCAGACAGGGGAACGAGCAGTACTTC.

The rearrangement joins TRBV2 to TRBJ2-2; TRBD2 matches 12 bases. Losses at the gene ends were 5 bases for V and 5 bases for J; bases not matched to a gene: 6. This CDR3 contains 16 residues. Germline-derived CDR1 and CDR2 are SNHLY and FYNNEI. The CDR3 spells CASSSSGGALTGELFF. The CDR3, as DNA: TGTGCCAGCAGTTCTAGCGGGGGGGCTCTTACCGGGGAGCTGTTTTTT.

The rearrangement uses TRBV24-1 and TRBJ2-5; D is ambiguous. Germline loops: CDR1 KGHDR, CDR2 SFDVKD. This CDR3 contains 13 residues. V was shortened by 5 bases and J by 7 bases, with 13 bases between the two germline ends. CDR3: CATSGSASGTQYF. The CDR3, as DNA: TGTGCCACCAGTGGCTCTGCGTCGGGGACCCAGTACTTC.

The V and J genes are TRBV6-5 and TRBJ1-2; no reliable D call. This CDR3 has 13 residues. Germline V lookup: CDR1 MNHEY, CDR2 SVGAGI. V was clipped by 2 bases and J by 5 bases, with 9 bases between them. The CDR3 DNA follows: TGTGCCAGCAGTTACAGCGGTGTGTATGGCTACACCTTC. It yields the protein CASSYSGVYGYTF.

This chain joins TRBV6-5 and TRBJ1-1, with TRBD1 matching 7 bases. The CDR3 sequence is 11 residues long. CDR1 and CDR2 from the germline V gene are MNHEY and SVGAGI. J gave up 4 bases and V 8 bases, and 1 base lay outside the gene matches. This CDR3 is CASRQGTEAFF. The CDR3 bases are TGTGCCAGCCGACAGGGCACTGAAGCTTTCTTT.

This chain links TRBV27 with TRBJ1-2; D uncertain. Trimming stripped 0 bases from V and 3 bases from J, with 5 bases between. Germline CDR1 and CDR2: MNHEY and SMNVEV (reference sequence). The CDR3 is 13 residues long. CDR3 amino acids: CASSLSGDYGYTF. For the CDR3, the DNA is TGTGCCAGCAGTTTATCTGGAGACTATGGCTACACCTTC.

The CDR3 sequence: CASSWSRGDTGELFF. The DNA for the CDR3 is TGCGCCAGCAGCTGGAGCAGGGGAGACACCGGGGAGCTGTTTTTT. The chain uses TRBV5-1 and TRBJ2-2; a possible D gene is TRBD1 (6 bases). The germline gives CDR1 SGHRS, CDR2 YFSETQ. Trimming cost V 3 bases and J 3 bases, with 12 bases left between them. The CDR3 is 15 residues long.

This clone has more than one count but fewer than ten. The DNA for the CDR3 is TGTGCCATCAGCCCCGGACAGGGGGCTGGAAACATTCAGTACTTC. Its protein product is CAISPGQGAGNIQYF. The chain employs TRBV10-3 and TRBJ2-4, with 11 bases fitting TRBD1. The CDR3 totals 15 residues. Trimming removed 6 bases from V and 6 bases from J; junction bases left unmatched: 7. From germline, CDR1 is ENHRY and CDR2 SYGVKD.

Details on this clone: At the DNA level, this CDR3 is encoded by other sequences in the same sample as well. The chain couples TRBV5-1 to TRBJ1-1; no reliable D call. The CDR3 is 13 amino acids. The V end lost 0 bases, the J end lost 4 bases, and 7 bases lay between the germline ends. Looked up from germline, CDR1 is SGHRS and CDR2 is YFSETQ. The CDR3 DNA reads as TGCGCCAGCAGCTTGGCCCCGGGCACTGAAGCTTTCTTT. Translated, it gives CASSLAPGTEAFF.

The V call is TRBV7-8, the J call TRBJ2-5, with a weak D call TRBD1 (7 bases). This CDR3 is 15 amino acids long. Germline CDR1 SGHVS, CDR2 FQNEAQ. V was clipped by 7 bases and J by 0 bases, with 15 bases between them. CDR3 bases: TGTGCCAGCAAAGGAGGGGGCCCGAACCAAGAGACCCAGTACTTC. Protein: CASKGGGPNQETQYF.

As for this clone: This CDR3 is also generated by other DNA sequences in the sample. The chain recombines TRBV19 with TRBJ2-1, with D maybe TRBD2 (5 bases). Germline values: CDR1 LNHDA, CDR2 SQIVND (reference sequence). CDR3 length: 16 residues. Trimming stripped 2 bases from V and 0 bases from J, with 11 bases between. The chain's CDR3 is CASSISAGSSYNEQFF. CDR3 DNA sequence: TGTGCCAGTAGTATATCGGCGGGTAGCTCCTACAATGAGCAGTTCTTC.